The rows below give T cell receptor beta chains drawn from one sample of a study of T cell responses to AZD1222 COVID-19 vaccine. The method was immunoSEQ multiplex PCR; TCRdb's version includes in-frame clones alone and lacks a portion of them. Of 100,000 to 150,000 clones in the sample, roughly 90% are singletons; the top ten hold 4.2%. This sample comprised peripheral blood, obtained on day 0 of AZD1222 vaccination. These TCRs come from an adult in good health. CDR3s include the opening cysteine and the closing phenylalanine or tryptophan. D genes are given only for firm matches. Clone size is shown for a subset of rows, as once, few, many or a class of expanded clone.

d_gene	v_gene	abundance	j_gene	CDR3aa	CDR3nt
NA	TRBV15	NA	TRBJ2-1	CATSRDVGGEQFF	TGTGCCACCAGCAGAGATGTGGGCGGCGAGCAGTTCTTC
NA	TRBV3-1/TRBV3-2	NA	TRBJ2-3	CASSQDPGITDTQYF	TGTGCCAGCAGCCAAGATCCAGGCATCACAGATACGCAGTATTTT
TRBD2	TRBV5-1	NA	TRBJ2-2	CASSSGLVGTGELFF	TGCGCCAGCAGCTCCGGACTAGTGGGCACCGGGGAGCTGTTTTTT
NA	TRBV3-1/TRBV3-2	NA	TRBJ2-1	CASSPLGGSPYNEQFF	TGTGCCAGCAGCCCCCTAGGAGGGAGTCCCTACAATGAGCAGTTCTTC
NA	TRBV5-4	NA	TRBJ2-6	CASSRDSKPGANVLTF	TGTGCCAGCAGCCGGGACTCGAAACCTGGGGCCAACGTCCTGACTTTC
TRBD1	TRBV28	NA	TRBJ2-3	CASTTGGNTDTQYF	TGTGCCAGTACAACAGGGGGAAACACAGATACGCAGTATTTT
TRBD1	TRBV27	NA	TRBJ1-2	CASRRGQEYGYTF	TGTGCCAGCAGAAGAGGACAGGAGTATGGCTACACCTTC
NA	TRBV19	NA	TRBJ1-5	CASQVGSYSNQPQHF	TGTGCCAGTCAGGTCGGGAGTTATAGCAATCAGCCCCAGCATTTT
NA	TRBV7-2	NA	TRBJ1-5	CASSLGTTGQPQHF	TGTGCCAGCAGCTTAGGGACGACAGGTCAGCCCCAGCATTTT
NA	TRBV27	NA	TRBJ1-2	CASGRSRTESGYTF	TGTGCCAGCGGTAGATCTAGGACAGAATCGGGCTACACCTTC
NA	TRBV4-1	once	TRBJ1-5	CASSQGSQPQHF	TGCGCCAGCAGCCAAGGAAGTCAGCCCCAGCATTTT
TRBD2	TRBV5-6	NA	TRBJ2-1	CASSLSGLAGYNEQFF	TGTGCCAGCAGTTTATCCGGGCTAGCGGGTTACAATGAGCAGTTCTTC
NA	TRBV24-1	NA	TRBJ2-7	CATSPGQASYEQYF	TGTGCCACCAGTCCAGGACAAGCGTCCTACGAGCAGTACTTC
TRBD1	TRBV28	NA	TRBJ2-2	CASSRQGKDTGELFF	TGTGCCAGCAGTCGACAGGGGAAAGACACCGGGGAGCTGTTTTTT
TRBD1	TRBV29-1	NA	TRBJ2-3	CSVQDRGFGDTQYF	TGCAGCGTTCAAGACAGGGGGTTCGGAGATACGCAGTATTTT
NA	TRBV12-3/TRBV12-4	NA	TRBJ1-3	CASSARSGNTIYF	TGTGCCAGCAGTGCGAGATCCGGAAACACCATATATTTT
TRBD1	TRBV28	NA	TRBJ2-7	CASSFSDRGLGEQYF	TGTGCCAGCAGTTTTTCGGACAGGGGGCTTGGGGAGCAGTACTTC
TRBD1	TRBV7-8	NA	TRBJ1-2	CASSIGTGGLGANYGYTF	TGTGCCAGCAGTATAGGGACAGGGGGCTTGGGGGCTAACTATGGCTACACCTTC
TRBD1	TRBV29-1	NA	TRBJ1-2	CSVGRQGDDYGYTF	TGCAGCGTTGGACGGCAGGGGGACGACTATGGCTACACCTTC
NA	TRBV19	NA	TRBJ2-1	CASSWLDSIRQFF	TGTGCCAGTAGTTGGTTAGATTCCATACGGCAGTTCTTC
TRBD1	TRBV19	NA	TRBJ1-1	CASNDRVSGTFF	TGTGCCAGCAATGACAGGGTTTCGGGGACTTTCTTT
NA	TRBV29-1	once	TRBJ1-1	CSANDAWGAFF	TGCAGCGCCAATGATGCTTGGGGGGCTTTCTTT
TRBD1	TRBV6-5	NA	TRBJ2-1	CASIPGQGAGQFF	TGTGCCAGCATCCCGGGACAGGGGGCAGGGCAGTTCTTC
NA	TRBV11-3	once	TRBJ2-1	CASSLDQSRNEQFF	TGTGCCAGCAGCTTAGATCAGTCGAGGAATGAGCAGTTCTTC
NA	TRBV6-5	NA	TRBJ1-3	CASSTGSSGNTIYF	TGTGCCAGCAGTACAGGGTCCTCTGGAAACACCATATATTTT
TRBD2	TRBV3-1/TRBV3-2	NA	TRBJ2-2	CASSRTILAGGGTNTGELFF	TGTGCCAGCAGCCGAACAATCCTAGCGGGGGGCGGCACGAACACCGGGGAGCTGTTTTTT
NA	TRBV27	NA	TRBJ2-7	CASFGTPGYEQYF	TGTGCCAGCTTCGGGACTCCTGGCTACGAGCAGTACTTC
TRBD2	TRBV2	NA	TRBJ2-7	CASSVNSGGSYEQYF	TGTGCCAGCAGTGTTAATAGCGGGGGCTCCTACGAGCAGTACTTC
NA	TRBV6-5	NA	TRBJ2-5	CASRLGQNQETQYF	TGTGCCAGCAGGCTGGGACAAAACCAAGAGACCCAGTACTTC
NA	TRBV30	NA	TRBJ2-3	CAWSPTFGVGDTQYF	TGTGCCTGGAGTCCGACTTTCGGGGTTGGAGATACGCAGTATTTT
TRBD1	TRBV28	once	TRBJ2-7	CASSSPGQGPYEQYF	TGTGCCAGCAGCTCCCCCGGACAGGGCCCTTACGAGCAGTACTTC
NA	TRBV5-1	NA	TRBJ1-4	CASSLRSTNEKLFF	TGCGCCAGCAGCTTGCGGTCAACTAATGAAAAACTGTTTTTT
TRBD2	TRBV7-2	NA	TRBJ2-5	CASSTGGDRLETQYF	TGTGCCAGCAGCACCGGGGGGGACCGATTAGAGACCCAGTACTTC
TRBD2	TRBV24-1	NA	TRBJ2-3	CATIPKTSGDGLDTQYF	TGTGCCACCATCCCAAAGACTAGCGGAGACGGTTTAGATACGCAGTATTTT
NA	TRBV27	NA	TRBJ1-4	CASNARDGEKLFF	TGTGCCAGCAACGCTCGGGACGGTGAAAAACTGTTTTTT
NA	TRBV6-4	NA	TRBJ1-1	CASIITGTRFMYSEAFF	TGTGCCAGCATCATAACTGGGACGCGCTTTATGTATTCTGAAGCTTTCTTT
NA	TRBV13	few	TRBJ1-2	CASRKTGQINYGYTF	TGTGCCAGCAGAAAAACGGGACAAATTAACTATGGCTACACCTTC
NA	TRBV4-3	NA	TRBJ1-2	CASSQDLNNYGYTF	TGCGCCAGCAGCCAAGATCTGAACAACTATGGCTACACCTTC
TRBD1	TRBV6-5	NA	TRBJ1-6	CASRTDRGMANLHF	TGTGCCAGCAGAACCGACAGGGGAATGGCCAACCTCCACTTT
TRBD1	TRBV28	NA	TRBJ1-4	CASSRTGGGEKLFF	TGTGCCAGCAGCCGAACAGGGGGGGGTGAAAAACTGTTTTTT
NA	TRBV7-8	once	TRBJ1-1	CASSLDRDVEAFF	TGTGCCAGCAGCTTAGACAGGGATGTTGAAGCTTTCTTT
NA	TRBV7-9	NA	TRBJ1-6	CASSLKSRGGNNSPLHF	TGTGCCAGCAGCTTAAAGTCACGGGGAGGAAATAATTCACCCCTCCACTTT
TRBD2	TRBV30	NA	TRBJ2-3	CAWRRSGGITDTQYF	TGTGCCTGGAGGCGGTCGGGGGGAATCACAGATACGCAGTATTTT
NA	TRBV9	NA	TRBJ2-7	CASSVGSGSFYEQYF	TGTGCCAGCAGCGTAGGTAGCGGTTCATTCTACGAGCAGTACTTC
NA	TRBV10-3	NA	TRBJ2-1	CAISTPNNEQFF	TGTGCCATCAGTACACCTAACAATGAGCAGTTCTTC
NA	TRBV4-3	NA	TRBJ1-2	CASSQVRGNYGYTF	TGCGCCAGCAGCCAAGTCAGGGGAAACTATGGCTACACCTTC
NA	TRBV18	NA	TRBJ2-5	CASSPNGQETQYF	TGTGCCAGCTCACCAAATGGCCAAGAGACCCAGTACTTC
TRBD1	TRBV7-9	once	TRBJ1-1	CASSARTGKVVHTEAFF	TGTGCCAGCAGTGCTAGGACAGGGAAGGTGGTTCACACTGAAGCTTTCTTT
TRBD1	TRBV18	NA	TRBJ1-1	CASSLSRDRVVTEAFF	TGTGCCAGCTCACTCTCCCGGGACAGGGTAGTTACTGAAGCTTTCTTT
NA	TRBV3-1/TRBV3-2	NA	TRBJ2-3	CASSQDVGGADTQYF	TGTGCCAGCAGCCAAGATGTCGGAGGGGCAGATACGCAGTATTTT
NA	TRBV16	NA	TRBJ2-1	CASSPPGGSSSYNEQFF	TGTGCCAGCAGCCCCCCAGGTGGGTCAAGCTCCTACAATGAGCAGTTCTTC
NA	TRBV6-5	NA	TRBJ1-1	CASSTGVKKGAEAFF	TGTGCCAGCAGCACGGGAGTTAAAAAGGGAGCTGAAGCTTTCTTT
TRBD2	TRBV7-2	NA	TRBJ2-2	CASTPSPGGGNTGELFF	TGTGCCAGCACTCCCAGTCCAGGCGGGGGGAACACCGGGGAGCTGTTTTTT
NA	TRBV5-1	NA	TRBJ2-1	CASSPTTSIELEQFF	TGCGCCAGCAGCCCTACGACTAGTATAGAACTTGAGCAGTTCTTC